Listed below are T cell receptor beta chains from one sample, sequenced in a study of blood T cells in healthy people across ages. From the 5' RACE reads, TCRdb called clonotypes with MiXCR, one entry per CDR3 protein. The data show 350,000 to 450,000 distinct CDR3 sequences, about 49% seen once. Sequencing was carried out using blood. Receptors were obtained from a man in his 60s in good health. Both conserved end residues are part of each CDR3. The D gene is left open where the match is weak. Expanded clones are given a class, and other clones once, few, many or no size at all.

TRBV20-1	TRBJ2-7	TRBD1	-	CSALYRGISDEQYF	TGCAGTGCCTTATACAGGGGGATTTCGGACGAGCAGTACTTC
TRBV28	TRBJ1-2	-	-	CASSQGGGTDYGYTF	TGTGCCAGCAGCCAAGGGGGGGGGACGGATTATGGCTACACCTTC
TRBV29-1	TRBJ2-3	-	-	CSGKTRRDTQYF	TGCAGCGGGAAAACTAGGAGGGATACGCAGTATTTT
TRBV6-2/TRBV6-3	TRBJ2-7	TRBD1	few	CASSYSFETGALYEQYF	TGTGCCAGCAGTTATAGTTTCGAGACAGGGGCCCTCTACGAGCAGTACTTC
TRBV10-3	TRBJ2-7	-	-	CAISPDSNGYNEQYF	TGTGCCATCAGTCCCGACAGTAATGGCTACAATGAGCAGTACTTC
TRBV20-1	TRBJ1-5	-	-	CSANVASNQPQHF	TGCAGTGCCAATGTAGCGAGCAATCAGCCCCAGCATTTT
TRBV7-9	TRBJ2-1	-	-	CTSSHQGGDEQFF	TGTACCAGCAGCCATCAGGGTGGGGATGAGCAGTTCTTC
TRBV7-9	TRBJ2-5	TRBD2	-	CASSTASGRALEQYF	TGTGCCAGCAGCACCGCTAGCGGGAGGGCCCTTGAGCAGTACTTC
TRBV29-1	TRBJ1-2	-	-	CSVIDSSRIHGYTF	TGCAGCGTGATCGACAGTTCCCGTATCCATGGCTACACCTTC
TRBV11-2	TRBJ1-2	-	-	CASSDGLRGGYTF	TGTGCCAGCAGCGATGGGCTCAGAGGGGGCTACACCTTC